This passage covers 13 T cell receptor beta chains from one sample sequenced in a study of read filtering for tumor transcriptome and immune sequencing. Molecular barcoded adaptors covering alpha/delta and beta/gamma chains were used on approximately 400 ng RNA. TCRdb itself ran the reads through MiXCR, one entry per CDR3 protein. The repertoire holds tens of thousands of distinct CDR3 sequences, with about 21% as singletons. Sequencing was carried out using a population of CD138-negative cells sorted from bone marrow. These receptor sequences come from a donor at least 40 years old with multiple myeloma.

V gene TRBV5-1 combines with J gene TRBJ1-1, with TRBD1 as a possible D gene (5 bases). Germline values: CDR1 SGHRS, CDR2 YFSETQ. This CDR3 contains 15 residues. Deletions cut 4 bases from V and 1 base from J, with 14 bases between. The CDR3 loop reads CASSLAGTSNTEAFF. CDR3 in DNA: TGCGCCAGCAGCCTTGCCGGGACCTCGAACACTGAAGCTTTCTTT.

This clonotype was recorded at least ten times. V gene TRBV7-3 combines with J gene TRBJ2-5; D is possibly TRBD2 (5 bases). CDR1 SGHTA and CDR2 FQGTGA come from the germline V gene. The CDR3 sequence is 14 residues long. Trimming cost V 0 bases and J 2 bases, with 7 bases left between them. This CDR3 is CASSLTGKQETQYF. The CDR3, as DNA: TGTGCCAGCAGCTTAACCGGGAAACAAGAGACCCAGTACTTC.

This clonotype has at least ten counts. The chain carries TRBV12-3 or TRBV12-4 and TRBJ2-1, with 9 bases lining up with TRBD2. V gave up 1 base and J gave up 6 bases; unmatched junction bases: 4. The CDR3 runs 15 residues. The CDR3 here is CASSLELAGGNEQFF. DNA of the CDR3: TGTGCCAGCAGTTTAGAACTAGCGGGTGGCAATGAGCAGTTCTTC.

This clonotype was detected many times. The chain uses TRBV7-9 and TRBJ2-3; 8 bases align to TRBD2. The J segment lost 1 base and the V segment lost 1 base, leaving 4 bases of the junction unmatched. The germline gives CDR1 SEHNR, CDR2 FQNEAQ (reference sequence). This CDR3 spans 16 amino acids. CDR3 region: CASSLGAGARTDTQYF. In nucleotides, the CDR3 is TGTGCCAGCAGCTTAGGAGCGGGGGCCCGCACAGATACGCAGTATTTT.

About this clonotype: Given a much more abundant clone one base away, this may be a read error. The gene calls are TRBV12-3 or TRBV12-4 and TRBJ2-7; possible D gene TRBD1, 5 bases. Deletions cut 5 bases from V and 7 bases from J, with 12 bases between. CDR3 size: 12 residues. The CDR3 nucleotides read TGTGCCAGCAGTCCCGACAGTGGAGAGCAGTACTTC. It specifies CASSPDSGEQYF.

Only a few counts were recorded for this clonotype. The gene calls are TRBV5-4 and TRBJ2-7, with 8 bases fitting TRBD2. This CDR3 region has 16 residues. Germline V gene data show CDR1 as SGHNT and CDR2 as YYREEE (reference sequence). J was trimmed by 2 bases and V by 2 bases; bases with no gene match: 9. This CDR3 reads CASSFGTAGGAYEQYF. The CDR3 coding sequence is TGTGCCAGCAGCTTCGGCACCGCGGGAGGTGCCTACGAGCAGTACTTC. Looking up the rest from reference TRBV5-4 and TRBJ2-7 gives the full variable domain: ETGVTQSPTHLIKTRGQQVTLRCSSQSGHNTVSWYQQALGQGPQFIFQYYREEENGRGNFPPRFSGLQFPNYSSELNVNALELDDSALYLCASSFGTAGGAYEQYFGPGTRLTVT.

This clonotype was observed a handful of times. The gene calls are TRBV19 and TRBJ2-3; D is ambiguous. Germline assignment: CDR1 LNHDA and CDR2 SQIVND (reference sequence). Trimming stripped 8 bases from V and 0 bases from J, with 12 bases between. CDR3 length equals 14 residues. CDR3 amino acids: CASRYSSSTDTQYF. The CDR3 region has the DNA TGTGCCAGTCGATACTCCTCTAGCACAGATACGCAGTATTTT.

This clonotype was observed a single time. A much more abundant neighbour one base away suggests this may be a read error. This sequence joins TRBV30 and TRBJ2-2, with D perhaps matching TRBD2 (7 bases). The length of the CDR3 is 15 residues. V dropped 5 bases and J dropped 5 bases, with 18 bases sitting between them. Germline-derived CDR1 and CDR2 are GTSNPN and SVGIG (reference sequence). The CDR3 bases are TGTGCCTGGGGGGGGGCTAGATCGAGTACCGGGGAGCTGTTTTTT. This encodes CAWGGARSSTGELFF.

On this clonotype: A far larger clone is one base from this, pointing to a likely read error. V is TRBV12-3 or TRBV12-4 and J is TRBJ1-1; D unresolved. The CDR3 extends over 13 amino acids. CDR3 loop: CASSPTTPSPLRF. In DNA form, the CDR3 reads TGTGCCAGCAGTCCAACGACCCCTTCACCCCTCCGCTTT.

In its sample, this clonotype was seen many times. The CDR3, as DNA: TGTGCCAGCAGCCAAGCGACTAGCGGCTACGAGCAGTACTTC. This sequence encodes CASSQATSGYEQYF. This chain joins TRBV3-1 and TRBJ2-7; TRBD2 matches 9 bases. This CDR3 is 14 amino acids long. V lost 1 base, J lost 3 bases, and 1 base stayed unmatched. CDR1 LGHDT and CDR2 YNNKEL come from the germline V gene (reference sequence).

Turning to this clonotype: It is likely a read error: a sequence one base away is far more abundant. V and J are TRBV6-5 and TRBJ2-1, with 9 bases identical to TRBD2. The germline CDR1 and CDR2 sequences are MNHEY and SVGAGI. J gave up 0 bases and V 6 bases, and 3 bases lay outside the gene matches. This CDR3 spans 15 amino acids. This CDR3 is CASSPAGGSYNEQFF. For the CDR3, the DNA is TGTGCCAGCAGCCCAGCGGGGGGCTCCTACAATGAGCAGTTCTTC.

The rearrangement joins TRBV9 to TRBJ1-1, with 7 positions matching TRBD1. With 6 bases clipped from V and 0 bases from J, the junction kept 8 bases outside the gene matches. The V gene's germline CDR1 is SGDLS and CDR2 YYNGEE. This CDR3 is 15 amino acids long. The CDR3 here is CASNLEGALNTEAFF. For the CDR3, the DNA is TGTGCCAGCAACCTTGAGGGGGCACTGAACACTGAAGCTTTCTTT.

In its sample, this clonotype was seen a few times. A much bigger clone sits one base away, suggesting this may be a read error. The V gene is TRBV7-2, the J gene TRBJ2-7, with D unclear. This CDR3 comprises 12 residues. Germline V gene lookup returns CDR1 SGHTA and CDR2 FQGNSA. The CDR3 coding sequence is TGTGCCAGCAGCTTAGGACCCGCAGAGCAGCACTTC. Translating gives CASSLGPAEQHF.